The 10 T cell receptor beta chains reported below all come from one sample, sequenced in a study of shared clonotypes between healthy human individuals. Repertoires were generated with immunoSEQ multiplex PCR, while TCRdb's copy carries only in-frame clones and drops some. Of around 1.5 million clones listed, approximately 98% are singletons. Sample: naive CD4+ T cells sorted from blood. Subset denoted: CD45RA+ positively selected. The receptors were gathered from a man between 25 and 39 years old in good health.

The chain carries TRBV5-1 and TRBJ2-2; D is undetermined. Trimming cost V 3 bases and J 6 bases, with 21 bases left between them. The CDR3 sequence is 17 residues long. Germline CDR1 and CDR2: SGHRS and YFSETQ. CDR3 DNA sequence: TGCGCCAGCAGCTATCTAGAGCCTCCAAGGTCGTCCGGGGAGCTGTTTTTT. Its translation: CASSYLEPPRSSGELFF.

The chain combines TRBV7-9 with TRBJ2-3; D perhaps matches TRBD2 (5 bases). This CDR3 is 14 amino acids long. V shed 5 bases and J shed 7 bases, with 16 bases lying between them. The germline gives CDR1 SEHNR, CDR2 FQNEAQ (reference sequence). The CDR3 sequence: CASSPEGAGYTQYF. The CDR3 DNA follows: TGTGCCAGCAGCCCCGAGGGCGCAGGTTATACGCAGTATTTT.

On this clone itself: This specimen includes other DNA sequences encoding the same CDR3. This rearrangement joins TRBV7-2 to TRBJ2-5; no definite D call. Germline V gene sequence: CDR1 SGHTA, CDR2 FQGNSA. With 5 bases removed from V and 0 bases from J, the gap between germline ends came to 4 bases. CDR3 length: 12 residues. This chain's CDR3 is CASSRYQETQYF. The CDR3, as DNA: TGTGCCAGCAGCAGATACCAAGAGACCCAGTACTTC.

The gene calls are TRBV18 and TRBJ2-2; D perhaps matches TRBD2 (6 bases). Germline V gene sequence: CDR1 KGHSH, CDR2 LQKENI. V dropped 5 bases and J dropped 5 bases, with 15 bases sitting between them. The CDR3 length is 15 residues. For the CDR3, the DNA is TGTGCCAGCTCAGGAAATCCCGGGAGTACCGGGGAGCTGTTTTTT. It specifies CASSGNPGSTGELFF.

As for this clone: This sample also contains other DNA sequences that code for the same CDR3. The rearrangement links TRBV7-9 to TRBJ2-7, with no clear D. Germline V gene lookup returns CDR1 SEHNR and CDR2 FQNEAQ (reference sequence). This CDR3 spans 12 amino acids. Trimming shortened V by 3 bases and J by 2 bases, and 5 bases separated the two germline ends. The CDR3 DNA reads TGTGCCAGCAGCTTGCAGGCCTACGAGCAGTACTTC. It specifies CASSLQAYEQYF.

The chain has TRBV7-2 and TRBJ2-1; no reliable D call. The CDR3 extends over 12 amino acids. The germline V and J ends were trimmed by 1 base and 9 bases, with 7 bases remaining between them. CDR1 and CDR2 (germline): SGHTA, FQGNSA. The DNA for the CDR3 is TGTGCCAGCAGCTTAGATCGGGCTGAGCAGTTCTTC. It is translated as CASSLDRAEQFF.

The chain employs TRBV27 and TRBJ2-1; D may be TRBD2 (6 bases). The CDR3 extends over 16 amino acids. CDR1 is MNHEY, CDR2 SMNVEV, per germline (reference sequence). Between the trimmed V and J ends, which lost 8 bases and 7 bases, there was a span of 24 bases. The chain's CDR3 is CASGLRRTTDLNEQFF. CDR3 DNA: TGTGCCAGCGGGCTTCGAAGGACTACCGACCTAAATGAGCAGTTCTTC.

This clone was picked up one time. The chain uses TRBV5-1 and TRBJ2-3, with 7 positions matching TRBD1. Germline V lookup: CDR1 SGHRS, CDR2 YFSETQ. CDR3 length equals 17 residues. J gave up 3 bases and V 3 bases, and 13 bases lay outside the gene matches. CDR3 residues: CASSSNHNPQGTDTQYF. The CDR3 DNA reads TGCGCCAGCAGCTCAAACCATAACCCACAGGGGACAGATACGCAGTATTTT.

The chain has TRBV5-4 and TRBJ1-4; no firm D call. V was trimmed by 0 bases and J by 5 bases, leaving 8 bases between them. The germline gives CDR1 SGHNT, CDR2 YYREEE (reference sequence). The length of the CDR3 is 14 residues. The CDR3 reads CASSLGGKNEKLFF. Written as DNA, the CDR3 is TGTGCCAGCAGCTTGGGAGGGAAGAATGAAAAACTGTTTTTT.

This clone was counted once. The chain is built from TRBV5-1 and TRBJ2-3; possible D gene TRBD2, 5 bases. V lost 3 bases and J 0 bases, leaving 11 bases between the germline ends. Germline CDR1 and CDR2: SGHRS and YFSETQ. The CDR3 has 15 residues. CDR3 DNA sequence: TGCGCCAGCAGCTCAGGACTTATTAGCACAGATACGCAGTATTTT. This encodes CASSSGLISTDTQYF. Full variable domain (rest looked up from reference TRBV5-1 and TRBJ2-3): KAGVTQTPRYLIKTRGQQVTLSCSPISGHRSVSWYQQTPGQGLQFLFEYFSETQRNKGNFPGRFSGRQFSNSRSEMNVSTLELGDSALYLCASSSGLISTDTQYFGPGTRLTVL.